This TCR beta chain was identified in a study of T-cell memory formation after mild COVID-19 (dated by TCRdb to about 2021). In terms of the full investigation: TCR sequence clusters from the two donors were largely donor specific. Longitudinal TCRalpha and TCRbeta repertoire sequencing tracked T-cell clones expanding and contracting after mild COVID-19 in a couple of donors. The cohort comprised two young, previously healthy adult volunteers, one female and one male. The research as a whole found: Contracting CD4+ clones were located mainly in the CM and EM memory subsets, whereas CD8+ clones were found to be enriched in EMRA. Some responding clones were found in pre-infection memory, which suggests that pre-existing cross-reactive memory T cells took part in the SARS-CoV-2 response. The study included only a couple of mild cases, and larger cohorts that include severe cases with pre-infection samples were judged to be necessary. SARS-CoV-2 specificity was not confirmed for the second-wave clones peaking on day 37. Clones contracting from day 15 to 85 had balanced CD4/CD8 phenotypes, while a second wave expanding from day 15 to 37 was biased towards CD4+.

Sequenced on an Illumina NovaSeq 6000. TCRalpha and TCRbeta cDNA libraries were constructed by 5'RACE with constant-segment primers, with sample barcodes and unique molecular identifiers being introduced. Trizol reagent was used to extract RNA from every sample. Amplification of the libraries took two PCR steps, and the second step added a second sample barcode plus Illumina TruSeq adapters. Sequencing of libraries was performed on an Illumina NovaSeq with 2 x 150 bp paired-end reads. The study's own analysis went as follows. The reads were demultiplexed and collapsed into UMI-guided consensus sequences using migec v1.2.7. Using mixcr v2.1.11, UMI consensuses were aligned to TRA and TRB V and J templates and then assembled into clonotypes. A clonotype was counted as expanded or contracted only when both edgeR and NoisET called the clonotype significant, with the noise models trained on biological replicates. For edgeR calls, a false discovery rate-adjusted p below 0.01 and a log2 fold-change threshold of 1 were applied. PCA with hierarchical clustering of max-normalized trajectories of the 1000 most abundant clonotypes was used as exploratory dynamics analysis. Each responding clone was given a CD4 or CD8 phenotype based on the CD4+ and CD8+ repertoires, which had been sequenced separately. TCRdb redid the processing of the public reads, applying fastp at Q25 and MiXCR, and retained in-frame beta chains. Records with the same CDR3 protein are collapsed into one entry carrying the most frequent genes and DNA. These V and J calls derive from TCRdb rather than the authors' analysis. Present in this sample are 450,000 to 650,000 distinct CDR3 sequences, about 22% of which were seen just once. The ten largest clones capture under 8.5% of the sample.

From cysteine to phenylalanine, the CDR3 is 14 amino acids long. Kept here is only the CDR3 DNA, which spans 42 bases and is read in frame from base 1. V and J are truncated by 0 bases and 5 bases respectively, leaving an intervening sequence of 11 bases. CDR1 DFQATT and CDR2 SNEGSKA are derived from the germline V gene (reference sequence). This clonotype was picked up a small number of times. This clone's antigen is unknown. Base qualities are not provided; no much larger clone lies one nucleotide away. Ficoll-Paque density gradient centrifugation was used to isolate PBMCs. Sequenced material: PBMCs or a T cell subset sorted from them (not recorded which). Recombination connected TRBV20-1 to TRBJ2-1; 5 matching bases give a weak D call of TRBD1. This clonotype was sampled from an adult woman who had mild COVID-19 (a few samples of this study predate the infection). The sample titles of this study are shuffled in the database, so cell type and time point are left out; the donor was told from shared clones. The CDR3: CSAREGVSDNEQFF. The DNA is TGCAGTGCTAGAGAAGGGGTATCCGACAATGAGCAGTTCTTC.